The next 20 T cell receptor beta chains were all read from a single sample in a study of high-grade serous ovarian cancer treatment subgroups. Tumor tissue was taken before any definitive surgery or chemotherapy was given. Profiling relied on immunoSEQ multiplex PCR, and the TCRdb table lists in-frame clones only, not all of them. The repertoire holds fewer than 35,000 clones, with around 80% as singletons. Sequencing was done on a sample of tumor tissue. The origin of the receptors is a human donor with high-grade serous ovarian cancer.

The chain is built from TRBV5-1 and TRBJ2-5; TRBD1 aligns across 11 bases. The ends lost 4 bases at V and 4 bases at J; junction bases unmatched: 9. The germline V gene has CDR1 SGHRS and CDR2 YFSETQ. The CDR3 sequence is 16 residues long. The CDR3 loop reads CASSPLGQGAGETQYF. CDR3 coding DNA: TGCGCCAGCAGCCCTTTAGGACAGGGGGCGGGAGAGACCCAGTACTTC.

The chain recombines TRBV28 with TRBJ1-1; D perhaps matches TRBD1 (6 bases). Trimming shortened V by 8 bases and J by 1 base, and 14 bases separated the two germline ends. The CDR3 is 14 amino acids. Germline values: CDR1 MDHEN, CDR2 SYDVKM. The CDR3, as DNA: TGTGCCAGCGAAGGGGGACGGCAGAACACTGAAGCTTTCTTT. Its protein is CASEGGRQNTEAFF.

The rearrangement uses TRBV9 and TRBJ1-1; possible D gene TRBD1, 6 bases. The V end was cut by 4 bases, the J end by 0 bases, with 13 bases between. The CDR3 totals 15 residues. Germline CDR1 reads SGDLS; CDR2 reads YYNGEE. DNA for the CDR3: TGTGCCAGCAGCACCTCGACAGGAATGAACACTGAAGCTTTCTTT. This encodes CASSTSTGMNTEAFF.

About this clone: One end of the junction fails to match germline, which may point to a read error. The CDR3 nucleotides read TGTGTCAGCAGCTTAACAGAAAACACTGAAGCTTTCTTT. Translated, it gives CVSSLTENTEAFF. The rearrangement uses TRBV7-9 and TRBJ1-1; D is unclear. CDR1 and CDR2 (germline): SEHNR, FQNEAQ (reference sequence). This CDR3 region has 13 residues.

This chain links TRBV19 with TRBJ1-1; 7 bases line up with TRBD1. V gave up 5 bases and J gave up 1 base; unmatched junction bases: 1. This CDR3 is built from 13 residues. Germline lookup yields CDR1 LNHDA and CDR2 SQIVND (reference sequence). For the CDR3, the DNA is TGTGCCAGTAGTTACAGGGGGAACACTGAAGCTTTCTTT. It encodes CASSYRGNTEAFF.

This clone was counted once. This chain uses TRBV19 with TRBJ1-4; D might be TRBD1 (5 bases). V lost 6 bases to trimming and J lost 4 bases, with 15 bases between them. The CDR3 covers 15 residues. Germline V gives CDR1 LNHDA, CDR2 SQIVND (reference sequence). The CDR3 DNA reads as TGTGCCAGTAGCATCCAGGGTCCGGGTAATGAAAAACTGTTTTTT. Translated: CASSIQGPGNEKLFF.

The V and J genes are TRBV4-1 and TRBJ2-3; 9 nucleotides match TRBD1. The J segment lost 3 bases and the V segment lost 5 bases, leaving 9 bases of the junction unmatched. The CDR3 is 16 residues long. Germline CDR1 and CDR2: MGHRA and YSYEKL. CDR3 nucleotides: TGCGCCAGCAGCTACTCCCGGGACAGGGAAACAGATACGCAGTATTTT. Translating it yields CASSYSRDRETDTQYF.

This clone was seen a single time. CDR3 protein: CASSITGSGTDTQYF. The CDR3 nucleotides read TGTGCCAGCAGCATAACAGGTAGTGGCACAGATACGCAGTATTTT. V gene TRBV5-6 combines with J gene TRBJ2-3, with D perhaps TRBD1 (5 bases). Trimming removed 4 bases at V and 1 base at J, with 13 bases between. Per the germline V gene, CDR1 is SGHDT and CDR2 is YYEEEE. The CDR3 sequence is 15 residues long.

The chain recombines TRBV5-4 with TRBJ2-7, with D unclear. The CDR3 totals 17 residues. Trimming cost V 2 bases and J 6 bases, with 24 bases left between them. Germline CDR1 SGHNT, CDR2 YYREEE (reference sequence). CDR3 sequence reads: CASSFRFTANGPAEQYF. The CDR3 nucleotides are TGTGCCAGCAGCTTTCGGTTTACTGCAAATGGCCCCGCCGAGCAGTACTTC.

This chain joins TRBV11-2 and TRBJ2-7; no clear D. Trimming cost V 3 bases and J 1 base, with 1 base left between them. The germline V gene has CDR1 SGHAT and CDR2 FQNNGV. The CDR3 is 11 residues long. In DNA form, the CDR3 reads TGTGCCAGCAGCTTTTCCTACGAGCAGTACTTC. This sequence encodes CASSFSYEQYF.

The V and J genes are TRBV7-9 and TRBJ1-2; D uncertain. Germline loops: CDR1 SEHNR, CDR2 FQNEAQ (reference sequence). The V gene lost 5 bases and the J gene lost 5 bases, with 12 bases spanning the gap. The CDR3 runs 13 residues. This CDR3 is CASSPPGAYGYTF. The CDR3 DNA reads TGTGCCAGCAGCCCCCCGGGAGCTTATGGCTACACCTTC.

This chain links TRBV7-8 with TRBJ2-1; a weak D match, TRBD2 (7 bases). V gave up 5 bases and J gave up 5 bases, with 19 bases separating them. The CDR3 has 16 residues. Germline CDR1 reads SGHVS; CDR2 reads FQNEAQ. CDR3 loop: CASSLGGLAGHNEQFF. In nucleotides, the CDR3 is TGTGCCAGCAGCCTGGGGGGGCTAGCAGGCCACAATGAGCAGTTCTTC.

The chain carries TRBV6-1 and TRBJ2-7; D not resolved. The CDR3 totals 12 residues. CDR1 and CDR2 from the germline V gene are MNHNS and SASEGT. Trimming pared 6 bases from V and 0 bases from J, leaving 6 bases between. The CDR3 bases are TGTGCCAGCAGGACCACCTCCTACGAGCAGTACTTC. Its protein is CASRTTSYEQYF.

The chain uses TRBV9 and TRBJ1-6; no definite D call. V was pared by 3 bases and J by 7 bases, with 14 bases between. This CDR3 is built from 15 residues. Germline V gene lookup returns CDR1 SGDLS and CDR2 YYNGEE. Here the CDR3 DNA reads TGTGCCAGCAGCGCCACTCCAGACGGGAATTCACCCCTCCACTTT. It translates to CASSATPDGNSPLHF.

CDR3 in amino acids: CASSLAAGESYEQYF. CDR3 DNA sequence: TGTGCCAGCAGTTTAGCGGCAGGGGAGAGCTACGAGCAGTACTTC. This sequence joins TRBV27 and TRBJ2-7; possibly TRBD1 for D (6 bases). V was shortened by 2 bases and J by 3 bases, with 14 bases between the two germline ends. The CDR3 spans 15 residues. The germline CDR1 and CDR2 sequences are MNHEY and SMNVEV (reference sequence).

The rearrangement joins TRBV5-4 to TRBJ1-1, with D uncertain. The V gene lost 2 bases and the J gene lost 1 base, with 6 bases spanning the gap. CDR1 is SGHNT and CDR2 is YYREEE in the germline V gene (reference sequence). This CDR3 comprises 13 residues. The CDR3 here is CASSLPGNTEAFF. In DNA form, the CDR3 reads TGTGCCAGCAGCTTACCCGGGAACACTGAAGCTTTCTTT. Full variable domain (missing parts from reference TRBV5-4 and TRBJ1-1): ETGVTQSPTHLIKTRGQQVTLRCSSQSGHNTVSWYQQALGQGPQFIFQYYREEENGRGNFPPRFSGLQFPNYSSELNVNALELDDSALYLCASSLPGNTEAFFGQGTRLTVV.

This clone appeared a few times. This chain links TRBV6-1 with TRBJ1-1, with TRBD1 matching 8 bases. CDR1 MNHNS and CDR2 SASEGT come from the germline V gene. After removal of 6 bases from V and 5 bases from J, the junction contained 5 bases not matched to a gene. CDR3 length equals 13 residues. The CDR3 nucleotides are TGTGCCAGCAGAGACAGGGGAGGAACTGAAGCTTTCTTT. This gives the protein CASRDRGGTEAFF.

The chain recombines TRBV19 with TRBJ2-4, with 7 bases identical to TRBD2. Unmatched junction bases numbered 3, after V lost 4 bases and J lost 0 bases. Germline CDR1 is LNHDA and CDR2 is SQIVND (reference sequence). This CDR3 spans 15 amino acids. The CDR3 here is CASSKGGVAKNIQYF. CDR3 sequence (DNA): TGTGCCAGTAGTAAGGGAGGGGTAGCCAAAAACATTCAGTACTTC.

The V and J genes are TRBV7-9 and TRBJ2-3; TRBD2 agrees at 13 bases. This CDR3 is 15 amino acids long. CDR1 and CDR2 (germline): SEHNR, FQNEAQ (reference sequence). V shed 5 bases, J shed 7 bases, and the junction held 6 bases outside the gene matches. CDR3 region: CASSKGGTSGNTQYF. The CDR3 DNA sequence: TGTGCCAGCAGCAAAGGGGGGACTAGCGGGAATACGCAGTATTTT.

The rearrangement joins TRBV5-1 to TRBJ1-6; TRBD1 agrees at 7 bases. The germline V gene has CDR1 SGHRS and CDR2 YFSETQ. V gave up 0 bases and J gave up 13 bases; unmatched junction bases: 4. The CDR3 has 13 residues. CDR3 nucleotides: TGCGCCAGCAGCTTGGCTACAGGGGTTCCCCTCCACTTT. Translation: CASSLATGVPLHF.